This T cell receptor beta chain was recovered during a study of cytomegalovirus exposure and HLA in healthy donors. General observations from the study: Analysis performed later showed TCR beta chains linked to HLA being more clonally expanded than equally common others.

This CDR3 spans 17 amino acids. With 5 bases clipped from V and 6 bases from J, the junction kept 17 bases outside the gene matches. Germline CDR1 SGHRS, CDR2 YFSETQ. As for this clone: Its antigen is still unknown.

Amplification used 60 Vbeta primers and 13 Jbeta primers. The assay was immunoSEQ multiplex PCR, and TCRdb's table has in-frame clones only and misses some. The profile shows about 120,000 clones, 74% of them singletons. The source material was PBMCs. The V call is TRBV5-1, the J call TRBJ2-3; 8 bases map to TRBD2. The sequence came from a human donor in good health. The DNA of the CDR3 is TGCGCCAGCAGTCCTGGCGTGGCTAGCGGGCGTTTGGATACGCAGTATTTT. Translation gives CASSPGVASGRLDTQYF.